A selection of T cell receptor beta chains follows, all from one sample in a study of blood T cell repertoires in COVID-19. The method was immunoSEQ multiplex PCR; TCRdb's version includes in-frame clones alone and lacks a portion of them. This table has 150,000 to 200,000 clones, 75% to 80% appearing once. Sequenced sample: peripheral blood. Every receptor here comes from a woman older than 75 with acute or convalescent COVID-19. Each CDR3 is given with its conserved first and last residue. The order of the fields is V gene, J gene, clone size, D gene, CDR3 DNA, CDR3 protein. A D gene is named only where the DNA matches it firmly. Some rows have no size entry. The others give once, few or many, or a class for an expanded clone.

TRBV18,TRBJ2-7,NA,TRBD2,TGTGCCAGCACGGGACTAGCGGGGTACGAGCAGTACTTC,CASTGLAGYEQYF
TRBV3-1/TRBV3-2,TRBJ2-7,NA,NA,TGTGCCAGCAGCCAACAAACAAACTCCTACGAGCAGTACTTC,CASSQQTNSYEQYF
TRBV5-1,TRBJ1-1,NA,TRBD1,TGCGCCAGCAGCCAAAGGACAGGGCACACTGAAGCTTTCTTT,CASSQRTGHTEAFF
TRBV2,TRBJ1-5,NA,NA,TGTGCCAGCAGTGAATCTTCCAGCAATCAGCCCCAGCATTTT,CASSESSSNQPQHF
TRBV5-1,TRBJ1-6,NA,NA,TGCGCCAGCAGCAGCAAGATTCAGGATAATTCACCCCTCCACTTT,CASSSKIQDNSPLHF
TRBV6-2/TRBV6-3,TRBJ2-1,few,TRBD2,TGTGCCAGCAGTTACTCACCGCTAGCGGGGATCTACAATGAGCAGTTCTTC,CASSYSPLAGIYNEQFF
TRBV29-1,TRBJ1-5,NA,NA,TGCAGCGTCTCCGGCCCAGGAGGGAATCAGCCCCAGCATTTT,CSVSGPGGNQPQHF
TRBV28,TRBJ1-5,NA,TRBD1,TGTGCCAGCAGTTCCTGGACAGGGAATAGCAATCAGCCCCAGCATTTT,CASSSWTGNSNQPQHF
TRBV3-1/TRBV3-2,TRBJ1-2,NA,TRBD1,TGTGCCAGCAGCCCCCGGGACAGGGGGCATAATGGCTACACCTTC,CASSPRDRGHNGYTF
TRBV6-5,TRBJ2-7,NA,TRBD2,TGTGCCAGCAGTAGAAGGGCGGGGGACGAGCAGTACTTC,CASSRRAGDEQYF
TRBV6-5,TRBJ2-7,NA,TRBD1,TGTGCCAGCAGTCCCGGGACAGCAAATTCCTACGAGCAGTACTTC,CASSPGTANSYEQYF
TRBV6-5,TRBJ2-1,NA,NA,TGTGCCAGCAGTTCACAAAATGAGCAGTTCTTC,CASSSQNEQFF
TRBV5-1,TRBJ1-2,few,NA,TGCGCCAGCAGCCTCTCGGGGGGGTTCGCGAACTATGGCTACACCTTC,CASSLSGGFANYGYTF
TRBV6-2/TRBV6-3,TRBJ2-3,NA,NA,TGTGCCAGCAGTACTAGGTCAACGCAGTATTTT,CASSTRSTQYF
TRBV6-6,TRBJ2-3,NA,TRBD2,TGTGCCATCCTCGTAACAAGCGGGGAGACAGATACGCAGTATTTT,CAILVTSGETDTQYF
TRBV6-5,TRBJ2-4,NA,NA,TGTGCCAGCAGTTACTGGCGGTCCGGGGACATTCAGTACTTC,CASSYWRSGDIQYF
TRBV27,TRBJ1-5,few,TRBD1,TGTGCCAGCAGGGGGCAGGGGGCGGGACAGCCCCAGCATTTT,CASRGQGAGQPQHF
TRBV7-9,TRBJ2-3,once,TRBD2,TGTGCCAGCGGCCCCCGGGGGGGCAGCACAGATACGCAGTATTTT,CASGPRGGSTDTQYF
TRBV7-3,TRBJ1-1,once,NA,TGTGCCAGCAGCTTCGCAGGTGAGGGCACTGAAGCTTTCTTT,CASSFAGEGTEAFF
TRBV4-1,TRBJ2-1,NA,NA,TGCGCCAGCAGCCGTCCCCTAAATGAGCAGTTCTTC,CASSRPLNEQFF
TRBV5-1,TRBJ1-2,NA,NA,TGCGCCAGCAGCTTGGACGGGAATGGCTATGGCTACACCTTC,CASSLDGNGYGYTF
TRBV27,TRBJ1-4,NA,TRBD1,TGTGCCAGCAGCACCTACGACCCCGGGACAGGAGGAGAAAAACTGTTTTTT,CASSTYDPGTGGEKLFF
TRBV6-4,TRBJ2-5,NA,NA,TGTGCCAGCAGTGACGTCTACGGGGAAGAGACCCAGTACTTC,CASSDVYGEETQYF
TRBV7-6,TRBJ2-7,NA,NA,TGTGCCAGCACCGTGACTACAGGGAGCTCCTACGAGCAGTACTTC,CASTVTTGSSYEQYF
TRBV18,TRBJ1-1,few,NA,TGTGCCAGCTCACCACTGGTACAGGGAACTGAAGCTTTCTTT,CASSPLVQGTEAFF
TRBV6-6,TRBJ1-4,NA,NA,TGTGCCAGCAGCCAGGGCTATAATGAAAAACTGTTTTTT,CASSQGYNEKLFF
TRBV5-1,TRBJ1-1,NA,TRBD1,TGCGCCAGCAGCTCCGGGACAGGGTTTATGAACACTGAAGCTTTCTTT,CASSSGTGFMNTEAFF
TRBV19,TRBJ1-5,once,NA,TGTGCCAGTAGTACTCGACAGGCCGGCAATCAGCCCCAGCATTTT,CASSTRQAGNQPQHF
TRBV19,TRBJ2-1,NA,TRBD2,TGTGCCAGTAGTACGTCGTGGACTAGCGGGAGGGCCTTAGCCCCTGAGCAGTTCTTC,CASSTSWTSGRALAPEQFF
TRBV2,TRBJ2-1,NA,NA,TGTGCCAGCAGTGACACAATCCCCGGTTCCCTAGACTGGTATGGGCAGTTCTTC,CASSDTIPGSLDWYGQFF
TRBV29-1,TRBJ1-1,NA,NA,TGCAGCGTTGTCCGGGTGAACACTGAAGCTTTCTTT,CSVVRVNTEAFF
TRBV19,TRBJ2-1,NA,TRBD2,TGTGCCAGTAGTTCGCCTCGGGGGACTAGGGCGTCAGGTGAGCAGTTCTTC,CASSSPRGTRASGEQFF
TRBV5-4,TRBJ1-2,few,NA,TGTGCCAGCAGCGGGGCCCAGGGGCATGGCTACACCTTC,CASSGAQGHGYTF
TRBV2,TRBJ1-1,NA,NA,TGTGCCAGCAGGGAGACTAGGGCCGACACTGAAGCTTTCTTT,CASRETRADTEAFF
TRBV2,TRBJ1-5,NA,NA,TGTGCCAGCAGTGATGGGGGGAATAGCAATCAGCCCCAGCATTTT,CASSDGGNSNQPQHF
TRBV4-2,TRBJ2-1,NA,NA,TGTGCCAGCAGTTGGGGGCTAGCGGAGGGGAATGAGCAGTTCTTC,CASSWGLAEGNEQFF
TRBV18,TRBJ1-2,NA,NA,TGTGCCAGCTCACCAACATCGCCAGGGGTCGACTACACCTTC,CASSPTSPGVDYTF
TRBV7-7,TRBJ2-5,NA,NA,TGTGCTAGCAGCTTAGTAGCTCAAGAGACCCAGTACTTC,CASSLVAQETQYF
TRBV3-1/TRBV3-2,TRBJ1-5,NA,NA,TGTGCCAGCAGCCATTTAGGGGGCAATCAGCCCCAGCATTTT,CASSHLGGNQPQHF
TRBV27,TRBJ1-2,NA,NA,TGTGCCAGCAGTTTAAACAGGGAAGGCGGCTACACCTTC,CASSLNREGGYTF